A selection of T cell receptor beta chains follows, all from one sample in a study of blood T cell repertoires in COVID-19. Here immunoSEQ multiplex PCR was the method, and the copy in TCRdb shows in-frame clones only, minus some. Here the sample spans about 270,000 clones, roughly 85% being singletons. Material for sequencing was peripheral blood. These receptors all come from a woman aged 45-59 years who had recovered from COVID-19. Both conserved end residues are part of each CDR3. A D gene is named only where the DNA matches it firmly. For some rows the clone size is stated as once, few or many, or as a class when expanded; others skip it.

TRBJ2-5 . TRBV7-2 . TGTGCCAGCAGCTTACCCCCAAACTTC CASSLPPNF
TRBJ2-2 few TRBV2 . TGTGCCAGCAGTGAACACAGCACCGGGGAGCTGTTTTTT CASSEHSTGELFF
TRBJ2-3 few TRBV11-2 . TGTGCCAGCAGCCCATCAATCTGGGGCGGGAAGGCCTACACAGATACGCAGTATTTT CASSPSIWGGKAYTDTQYF
TRBJ2-7 . TRBV6-2/TRBV6-3 TRBD2 TGTGCCAGCAGCTATAGCGGGAGTTCTACCTACGAGCAGTACTTC CASSYSGSSTYEQYF
TRBJ2-7 . TRBV5-1 TRBD2 TGCGCCAGCAGCTTACCGGGTAGCGGGGGCTCTTACGAGCAGTACTTC CASSLPGSGGSYEQYF
TRBJ2-2 . TRBV29-1 TRBD2 TGCAGCTTACTAGCGGACACCGGGGAGCTGTTTTTT CSLLADTGELFF
TRBJ1-6 . TRBV19 . TGTGCCAGTATGGCAGCGGTGCGCGGTTCACCCCTCCACTTT CASMAAVRGSPLHF
TRBJ1-2 . TRBV28 TRBD1 TGTGCCAGCAGTGACAGGGGGTCCGATGGCTACACCTTC CASSDRGSDGYTF
TRBJ2-5 . TRBV7-2 . TGTGCCAGCAGCACTAGGGGGTCGTTCGCAGAGACCCAGTACTTC CASSTRGSFAETQYF
TRBJ2-3 . TRBV24-1 TRBD1 TGTGCCACCAGTGACACAGGGGCCTCGAGCACAGATACGCAGTATTTT CATSDTGASSTDTQYF